The 30 T cell receptor beta chains given below trace back to one sample, sequenced in a study of shared clonotypes between healthy human individuals. Assay: immunoSEQ multiplex PCR; the TCRdb copy retains only in-frame clones and omits some. Of roughly 2,500,000 clones listed, approximately 93% are singletons. Sequenced material: naive CD4+ T cells from PBMCs. The subset: CD45RA+ positively selected. The source of these receptors is a young man in good health. Some clones in this sample may be carry-over from other donors' samples.

The chain uses TRBV14 and TRBJ2-1, with 10 bases aligning to TRBD2. The germline V gene has CDR1 SGHDN and CDR2 FVKESK. J gave up 1 base and V 2 bases, and 11 bases lay outside the gene matches. This CDR3 is built from 19 residues. In DNA form, the CDR3 reads TGTGCCAGCAGCCAAACTCGGGGACTAGCGATTGGGTCCTACAATGAGCAGTTCTTC. It specifies CASSQTRGLAIGSYNEQFF.

This chain uses TRBV19 with TRBJ1-2; D is undetermined. The CDR3 is 12 amino acids. Germline V gives CDR1 LNHDA, CDR2 SQIVND (reference sequence). Deletions cut 10 bases from V and 4 bases from J, with 13 bases between. In nucleotides, the CDR3 is TGTGCCACCTTAAGACGGATCTATGGCTACACCTTC. Translated, it gives CATLRRIYGYTF.

The V gene is TRBV5-1, the J gene TRBJ2-1; TRBD1 aligns across 8 bases. The CDR3 spans 13 residues. Germline CDR1 and CDR2: SGHRS and YFSETQ. The V and J ends lost 7 bases and 6 bases, in that order; junction bases with no gene match: 6. CDR3 protein: CASGRTGPNEQFF. CDR3 nucleotide sequence: TGCGCCAGCGGCCGGACAGGGCCCAATGAGCAGTTCTTC.

V is TRBV2 and J is TRBJ2-5; 7 bases align to TRBD1. The germline V gene encodes CDR1 SNHLY and CDR2 FYNNEI. With V trimmed by 4 bases and J by 3 bases, 2 bases remained unmatched. The CDR3 runs 13 residues. Here the CDR3 reads CASSGGQEETQYF. The CDR3 coding sequence is TGTGCCAGCAGTGGTGGACAGGAAGAGACCCAGTACTTC.

The chain carries TRBV30 and TRBJ1-5; 7 nucleotides align to TRBD1. CDR3 length: 16 amino acids. Losses at the gene ends were 2 bases for V and 3 bases for J; bases not matched to a gene: 10. Germline V lookup: CDR1 GTSNPN, CDR2 SVGIG (reference sequence). CDR3 in amino acids: CAWSLARTGDNQPQHF. The CDR3 nucleotides are TGTGCCTGGAGTCTAGCTCGGACAGGCGACAATCAGCCCCAGCATTTT.

V and J are TRBV6-5 and TRBJ2-1; a weak D match, TRBD1 (5 bases). The CDR3 is 14 amino acids. CDR1 MNHEY and CDR2 SVGAGI come from the germline V gene. The germline V and J ends were trimmed by 0 bases and 8 bases, with 11 bases remaining between them. CDR3 protein: CASSYSPGFYEQFF. The CDR3 coding sequence is TGTGCCAGCAGTTACTCTCCAGGGTTCTATGAGCAGTTCTTC.

The chain is built from TRBV19 and TRBJ2-7; 8 positions agree with TRBD2. Germline V gene lookup returns CDR1 LNHDA and CDR2 SQIVND (reference sequence). This CDR3 is 14 amino acids long. Unmatched junction bases numbered 10, after V lost 9 bases and J lost 3 bases. The CDR3 nucleotides are TGTGCCAGCAAAGATCTAGCGGGCGACTACGAGCAGTACTTC. Translating it yields CASKDLAGDYEQYF.

The chain combines TRBV11-1 with TRBJ2-7, with 7 nucleotides matching TRBD1. Germline V gene data show CDR1 as SGHAT and CDR2 as FQDESV (reference sequence). There are 14 residues in the CDR3. V lost 2 bases, J lost 7 bases, and 8 bases stayed unmatched. In nucleotides, the CDR3 is TGTGCCAGCAGCTTACAGGGGGTGGATGGGGAGCAGTACTTC. Translated, it gives CASSLQGVDGEQYF.

This sequence joins TRBV5-4 and TRBJ2-5; D is unclear. Germline assignment: CDR1 SGHNT and CDR2 YYREEE (reference sequence). This CDR3 has 13 residues. The ends were cut back, 4 bases at V and 6 bases at J, with 13 bases in the middle. The CDR3 loop is CASSPDFPQTQYF. The CDR3 DNA reads TGTGCCAGCAGCCCTGACTTCCCCCAGACCCAGTACTTC. The complete variable domain, with remaining parts taken from reference TRBV5-4 and TRBJ2-5, reads ETGVTQSPTHLIKTRGQQVTLRCSSQSGHNTVSWYQQALGQGPQFIFQYYREEENGRGNFPPRFSGLQFPNYSSELNVNALELDDSALYLCASSPDFPQTQYFGPGTRLLVL.

This clone has more than one count but fewer than ten. V and J are TRBV10-1 and TRBJ2-7; TRBD1 matches at 10 bases. J lost 12 bases, V lost 6 bases, and 5 bases had no gene match. Germline V gives CDR1 WNHNN, CDR2 SYGVQD (reference sequence). This CDR3 has 11 residues. The CDR3 spells CASRDRGVTYF. Here the CDR3 DNA reads TGCGCCAGCAGGGACAGGGGGGTTACGTACTTC.

This rearrangement joins TRBV7-8 to TRBJ2-1; 7 bases map to TRBD2. CDR3 length: 16 amino acids. The ends lost 0 bases at V and 1 base at J; junction bases unmatched: 3. Germline V CDR1 and CDR2: SGHVS, FQNEAQ. This CDR3 is CASSLAASGSYNEQFF. CDR3 bases: TGTGCCAGCAGCTTAGCCGCTAGCGGATCCTACAATGAGCAGTTCTTC.

DNA of the CDR3: TGTGCCAGCAGACCGGGACTAGCGGGAGGTCGGCGCACAGATACGCAGTATTTT. It encodes CASRPGLAGGRRTDTQYF. The chain employs TRBV13 and TRBJ2-3; TRBD2 matches at 15 bases. CDR3 length: 18 residues. The V gene's germline CDR1 is PRHDT and CDR2 FYEKMQ (reference sequence). J was trimmed by 1 base and V by 6 bases; bases with no gene match: 8.

This sequence joins TRBV19 and TRBJ1-5; D ambiguous. CDR3 length equals 12 residues. Germline-derived CDR1 and CDR2 are LNHDA and SQIVND (reference sequence). V lost 4 bases to trimming and J lost 6 bases, with 7 bases between them. The DNA of the CDR3 is TGTGCCAGTAGTACCGAGCGTCAGCCCCAGCATTTT. This translates into CASSTERQPQHF.

The rearrangement uses TRBV30 and TRBJ2-2, with D perhaps TRBD2 (5 bases). CDR3 size: 16 residues. Trimming cost V 2 bases and J 3 bases, with 16 bases left between them. Germline CDR1 and CDR2: GTSNPN and SVGIG (reference sequence). For the CDR3, the DNA is TGTGCCTGGAGTCCGTATCGGGGAAGATACACCGGGGAGCTGTTTTTT. This translates into CAWSPYRGRYTGELFF.

CDR3 coding DNA: TGTGCCAGCACCGATGGGGGGACGGCTAATGAAAAACTGTTTTTT. It is translated as CASTDGGTANEKLFF. The chain couples TRBV28 to TRBJ1-4; a possible D gene is TRBD1 (5 bases). V was shortened by 7 bases and J by 3 bases, with 15 bases between the two germline ends. This CDR3 is 15 amino acids long. Germline CDR1 MDHEN, CDR2 SYDVKM.

J is TRBJ1-2 and V is TRBV4-1; 7 nucleotides match TRBD1. After removal of 4 bases from V and 3 bases from J, the junction contained 2 bases not matched to a gene. Germline lookup yields CDR1 MGHRA and CDR2 YSYEKL. The CDR3 length is 13 residues. The CDR3 loop reads CASSRGQDYGYTF. CDR3 nucleotides: TGCGCCAGCAGCCGCGGACAGGACTATGGCTACACCTTC.

The V call is TRBV6-6, the J call TRBJ2-7, with 7 bases lining up with TRBD1. The ends lost 6 bases at V and 0 bases at J; junction bases unmatched: 5. The CDR3 extends over 14 amino acids. The germline CDR1 and CDR2 sequences are MNHNY and SVGAGI (reference sequence). In DNA, the CDR3 is TGTGCCAGCAGGTTGGACAGGAGCTCCTACGAGCAGTACTTC. The encoded protein is CASRLDRSSYEQYF.

The chain combines TRBV29-1 with TRBJ2-3; 9 positions match TRBD2. Trimming took 7 bases from V and 4 from J; bases not matched to a gene: 12. The CDR3 is 15 residues long. The germline V gene has CDR1 SQVTM and CDR2 ANQGSEA. CDR3 sequence: CSAMTSGVHPDTQYF. As DNA, the CDR3 is TGCAGCGCCATGACTAGCGGAGTCCATCCAGATACGCAGTATTTT.

This chain links TRBV7-3 with TRBJ1-2; 9 bases agree with TRBD1. The V segment lost 5 bases and the J segment 6 bases; nucleotides outside the gene matches: 22. The germline CDR1 and CDR2 sequences are SGHTA and FQGTGA. The length of the CDR3 is 19 residues. CDR3 sequence: CASSDNYRGRVTQEDGYTF. The CDR3 region has the DNA TGTGCCAGCAGCGACAATTACAGGGGGCGAGTAACTCAAGAAGATGGCTACACCTTC. The full variable domain, its missing parts supplied by reference TRBV7-3 and TRBJ1-2, is GAGVSQTPSNKVTEKGKYVELRCDPISGHTALYWYRQSLGQGPEFLIYFQGTGAADDSGLPNDRFFAVRPEGSVSTLKIQRTERGDSAVYLCASSDNYRGRVTQEDGYTFGSGTRLTVV.

This chain joins TRBV10-3 and TRBJ1-2; weak D call: TRBD1 (5 bases). Germline lookup yields CDR1 ENHRY and CDR2 SYGVKD. The germline V and J ends were trimmed by 2 bases and 4 bases, with 14 bases remaining between them. This CDR3 is 15 amino acids long. The CDR3 DNA sequence: TGTGCCATCAGTGAGAACGCCGGGGCAGGCTATGGCTACACCTTC. Its translation is CAISENAGAGYGYTF.

The sample holds a few counts of this clone. The rearrangement joins TRBV2 to TRBJ1-2; 9 bases are shared with TRBD1. The CDR3 has 13 residues. Germline-derived CDR1 and CDR2 are SNHLY and FYNNEI. The V gene end was trimmed by 4 bases and the J gene end by 13 bases; junction bases not matched to a gene: 10. The CDR3 DNA reads TGTGCCAGCAGTGCCTGGACCGGGACAGGGAGCACCTTC. Its translation is CASSAWTGTGSTF.

About this clone: The same CDR3 is also encoded by other DNA sequences in this sample. The V and J genes are TRBV5-1 and TRBJ2-5; no clear D. Germline V gene data show CDR1 as SGHRS and CDR2 as YFSETQ. This CDR3 region has 13 residues. Trimming pared 0 bases from V and 3 bases from J, leaving 6 bases between. In DNA form, the CDR3 reads TGCGCCAGCAGCTTGGTAGGCGAAGAGACCCAGTACTTC. It specifies CASSLVGEETQYF.

V and J are TRBV5-5 and TRBJ1-2, with unresolved D. V lost 1 base and J 4 bases, leaving 8 bases between the germline ends. The CDR3 is 13 residues long. Per germline, CDR1 SGHKS and CDR2 YYEKEE (reference sequence). The CDR3 sequence: CASSLSALYGYTF. CDR3 coding DNA: TGTGCCAGCAGCTTGAGCGCTCTCTATGGCTACACCTTC.

The J gene is TRBJ1-4, the V gene TRBV28, with D unresolved. The germline V and J ends were trimmed by 6 bases and 10 bases, with 18 bases remaining between them. This CDR3 has 14 residues. CDR1 MDHEN and CDR2 SYDVKM come from the germline V gene. CDR3 amino acids: CASRPAPGRGKLFF. CDR3 coding DNA: TGTGCCAGCAGACCCGCCCCCGGGCGAGGAAAACTGTTTTTT.

This clone showed up just once. The V call is TRBV2, the J call TRBJ2-1; TRBD2 matches at 7 bases. The CDR3 consists of 14 residues. Germline values: CDR1 SNHLY, CDR2 FYNNEI. The V segment lost 8 bases and the J segment 8 bases; nucleotides outside the gene matches: 12. The CDR3 region is CASVEGGPLDEQFF. CDR3 DNA sequence: TGTGCCAGCGTCGAGGGAGGGCCTCTGGATGAGCAGTTCTTC.

The rearrangement joins TRBV9 to TRBJ2-5; 12 bases match TRBD2. This CDR3 region has 18 residues. Trimming took 1 base from V and 9 from J; bases not matched to a gene: 16. In germline, CDR1 is SGDLS, CDR2 YYNGEE. The CDR3 sequence: CASSVSGLAGLGLAPQYF. Here the CDR3 DNA reads TGTGCCAGCAGCGTATCGGGACTAGCGGGCCTCGGTCTGGCGCCCCAGTACTTC.

Concerning this clone: Different DNA sequences within this sample yield the same CDR3. This chain uses TRBV7-3 with TRBJ2-2; D may be TRBD1 or TRBD2 (6 bases each). The CDR3 covers 13 residues. Germline lookup yields CDR1 SGHTA and CDR2 FQGTGA. Trimming took 5 bases from V and 8 from J, leaving 12 bases between them. CDR3 DNA: TGTGCCAGCAGCCCCGGGGGCGCTGGGGAGCTGTTTTTT. Protein product: CASSPGGAGELFF.

J is TRBJ2-7 and V is TRBV6-1; 9 bases line up with TRBD2. V was clipped by 6 bases and J by 6 bases; unmatched bases: 12. Germline V lookup: CDR1 MNHNS, CDR2 SASEGT. CDR3 size: 15 residues. The CDR3 reads CASSASGLASGEQYF. CDR3 nucleotide sequence: TGTGCCAGCAGCGCGTCGGGACTAGCTAGCGGCGAGCAGTACTTC.

V gene TRBV7-8 combines with J gene TRBJ2-5; TRBD1 or TRBD2 may be the D gene (6 bases each). With the DNA end fitting TRBJ2-7 better, the J assignment may be wrong. The CDR3 spans 12 residues. Per the germline V gene, CDR1 is SGHVS and CDR2 is FQNEAQ. The CDR3 spells CASSSGAREQYF. CDR3 sequence (DNA): TGTGCCAGCAGCTCGGGGGCCCGCGAGCAGTACTTC.

The chain joins TRBV7-2 to TRBJ1-3; no firm D call. V was cut by 2 bases and J by 0 bases, with 20 bases left in between. Germline V gives CDR1 SGHTA, CDR2 FQGNSA. The CDR3 is 19 residues long. CDR3 DNA sequence: TGTGCCAGCAGCTTAAAGGGTAACCAGGTCCCGATCTCTGGAAACACCATATATTTT. Residues: CASSLKGNQVPISGNTIYF.